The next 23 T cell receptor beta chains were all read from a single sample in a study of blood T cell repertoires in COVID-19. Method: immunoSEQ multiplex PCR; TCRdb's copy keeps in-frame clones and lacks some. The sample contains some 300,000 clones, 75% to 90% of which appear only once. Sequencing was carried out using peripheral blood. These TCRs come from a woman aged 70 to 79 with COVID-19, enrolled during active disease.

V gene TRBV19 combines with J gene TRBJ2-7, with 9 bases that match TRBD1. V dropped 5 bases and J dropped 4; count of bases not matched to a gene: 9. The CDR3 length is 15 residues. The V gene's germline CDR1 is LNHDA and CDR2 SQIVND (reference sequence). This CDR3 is CASSHVGQGIYEQYF. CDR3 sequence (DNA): TGTGCCAGTAGTCACGTAGGACAGGGGATTTACGAGCAGTACTTC.

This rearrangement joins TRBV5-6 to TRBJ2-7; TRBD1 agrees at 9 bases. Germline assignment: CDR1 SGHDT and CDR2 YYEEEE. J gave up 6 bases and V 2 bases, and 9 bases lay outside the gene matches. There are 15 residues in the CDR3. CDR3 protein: CASSFSGTGSSEQYF. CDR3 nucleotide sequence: TGTGCCAGCAGCTTCTCCGGGACAGGGAGTTCCGAGCAGTACTTC.

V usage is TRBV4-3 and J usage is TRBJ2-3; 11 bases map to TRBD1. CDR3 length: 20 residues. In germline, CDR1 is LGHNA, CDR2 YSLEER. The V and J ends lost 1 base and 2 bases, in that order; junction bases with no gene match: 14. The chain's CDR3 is CASSQGRVLGTGGLTDTQYF. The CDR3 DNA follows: TGCGCCAGCAGCCAAGGGAGGGTGTTAGGGACAGGGGGACTCACAGATACGCAGTATTTT.

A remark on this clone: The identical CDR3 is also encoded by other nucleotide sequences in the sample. CDR3 region: CASSQDRGYRETQYF. The CDR3 region has the DNA TGCGCCAGCAGCCAAGATCGGGGTTATCGAGAGACCCAGTACTTC. The chain carries TRBV4-3 and TRBJ2-5, with a weak D call TRBD2 (5 bases). CDR1 and CDR2 (germline): LGHNA, YSLEER. The CDR3 covers 15 residues. V dropped 0 bases and J dropped 4 bases, with 12 bases sitting between them.

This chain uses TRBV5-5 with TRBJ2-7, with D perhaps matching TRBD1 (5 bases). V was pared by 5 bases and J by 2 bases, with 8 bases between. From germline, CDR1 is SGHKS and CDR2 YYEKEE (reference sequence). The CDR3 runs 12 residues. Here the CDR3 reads CASSPGTYEQYF. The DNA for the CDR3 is TGTGCCAGCAGTCCAGGGACCTACGAGCAGTACTTC.

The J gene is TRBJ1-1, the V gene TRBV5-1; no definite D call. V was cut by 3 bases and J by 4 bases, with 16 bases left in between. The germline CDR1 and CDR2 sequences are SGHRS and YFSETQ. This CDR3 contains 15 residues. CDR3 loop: CASSSGGGESTEAFF. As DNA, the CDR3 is TGCGCCAGCAGCTCGGGAGGTGGGGAGAGCACTGAAGCTTTCTTT.

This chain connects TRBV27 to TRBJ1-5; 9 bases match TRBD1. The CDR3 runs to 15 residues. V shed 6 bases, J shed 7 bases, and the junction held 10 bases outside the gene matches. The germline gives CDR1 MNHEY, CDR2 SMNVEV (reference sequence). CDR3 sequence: CASSTLQGARQPQHF. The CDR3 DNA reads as TGTGCCAGCAGCACCCTACAGGGGGCACGGCAGCCCCAGCATTTT.

The CDR3 DNA is TGTGCCAGCAGCTTAGGGGCTAGCGGGACCTACGAGCAGTACTTC. The encoded protein is CASSLGASGTYEQYF. V usage is TRBV7-6 and J usage is TRBJ2-7, with 9 bases fitting TRBD2. V shed 1 base and J 2 bases; nucleotides not matched to a gene: 3. CDR1 and CDR2 (germline): SGHVS, FNYEAQ. The CDR3 spans 15 residues.

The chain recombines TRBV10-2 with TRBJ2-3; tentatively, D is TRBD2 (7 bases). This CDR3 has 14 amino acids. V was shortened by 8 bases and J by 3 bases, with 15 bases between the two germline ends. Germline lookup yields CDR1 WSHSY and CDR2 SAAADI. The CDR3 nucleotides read TGCGCCAGCGGAACAGGGAGGGGGACAGATACGCAGTATTTT. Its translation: CASGTGRGTDTQYF.

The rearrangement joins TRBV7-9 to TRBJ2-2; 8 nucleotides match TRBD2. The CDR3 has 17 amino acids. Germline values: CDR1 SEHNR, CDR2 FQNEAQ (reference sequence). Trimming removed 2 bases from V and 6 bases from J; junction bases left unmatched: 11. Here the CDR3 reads CASSLKAGGGTAGELFF. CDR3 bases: TGTGCCAGCAGCTTAAAGGCCGGCGGGGGGACGGCCGGGGAGCTGTTTTTT.

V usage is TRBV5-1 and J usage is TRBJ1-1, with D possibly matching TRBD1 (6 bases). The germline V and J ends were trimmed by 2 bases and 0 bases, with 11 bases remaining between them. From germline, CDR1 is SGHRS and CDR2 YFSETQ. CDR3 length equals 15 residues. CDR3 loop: CASSFGDNMNTEAFF. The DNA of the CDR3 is TGCGCCAGCAGCTTTGGGGACAACATGAACACTGAAGCTTTCTTT.

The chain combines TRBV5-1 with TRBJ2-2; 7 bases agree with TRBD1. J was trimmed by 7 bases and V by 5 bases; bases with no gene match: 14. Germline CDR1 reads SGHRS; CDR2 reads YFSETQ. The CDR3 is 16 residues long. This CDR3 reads CASRVSGTALIGELFF. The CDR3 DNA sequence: TGCGCCAGCAGGGTGTCAGGGACAGCATTAATCGGGGAGCTGTTTTTT.

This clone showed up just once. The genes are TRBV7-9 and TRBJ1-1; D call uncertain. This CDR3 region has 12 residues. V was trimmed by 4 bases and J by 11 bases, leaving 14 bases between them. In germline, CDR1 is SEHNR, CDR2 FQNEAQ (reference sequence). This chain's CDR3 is CASSSLGGGAFF. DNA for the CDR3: TGTGCCAGCAGCTCCCTGGGAGGAGGCGCTTTCTTT. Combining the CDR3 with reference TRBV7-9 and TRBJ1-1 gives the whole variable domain DTGVSQNPRHKITKRGQNVTFRCDPISEHNRLYWYRQTLGQGPEFLTYFQNEAQLEKSRLLSDRFSAERPKGSFSTLEIQRTEQGDSAMYLCASSSLGGGAFFGQGTRLTVV.

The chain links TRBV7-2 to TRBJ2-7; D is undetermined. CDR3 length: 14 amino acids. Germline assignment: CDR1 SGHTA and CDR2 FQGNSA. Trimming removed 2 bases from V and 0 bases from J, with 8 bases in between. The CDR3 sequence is CASSLTVASYEQYF. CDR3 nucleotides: TGTGCCAGCAGCTTAACAGTTGCCTCCTACGAGCAGTACTTC.

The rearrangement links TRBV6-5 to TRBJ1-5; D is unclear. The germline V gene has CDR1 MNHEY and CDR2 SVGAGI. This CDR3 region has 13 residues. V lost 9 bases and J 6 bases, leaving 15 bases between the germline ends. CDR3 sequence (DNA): TGTGCCAGTGGCCCAGGAATGAGTCAGCCCCAGCATTTT. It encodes CASGPGMSQPQHF.

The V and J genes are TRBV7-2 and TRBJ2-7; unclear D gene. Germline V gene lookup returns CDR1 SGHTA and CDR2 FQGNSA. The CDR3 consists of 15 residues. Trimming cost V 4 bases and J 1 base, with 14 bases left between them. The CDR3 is CASSYKTDWSYEQYF. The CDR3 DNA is TGTGCCAGCAGCTACAAGACTGATTGGTCCTACGAGCAGTACTTC.

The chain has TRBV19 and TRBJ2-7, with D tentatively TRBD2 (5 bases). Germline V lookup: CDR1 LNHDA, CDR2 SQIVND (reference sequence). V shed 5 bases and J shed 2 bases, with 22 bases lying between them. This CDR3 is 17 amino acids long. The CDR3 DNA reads TGTGCCAGTAGTCCCCAAGGGAGTAGAAGGGTTACCTACGAGCAGTACTTC. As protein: CASSPQGSRRVTYEQYF.

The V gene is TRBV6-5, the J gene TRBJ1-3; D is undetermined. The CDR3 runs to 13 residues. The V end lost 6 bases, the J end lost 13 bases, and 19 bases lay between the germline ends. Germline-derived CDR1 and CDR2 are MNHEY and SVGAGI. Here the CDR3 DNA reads TGTGCCAGCAGCCGAGGATCCCTTTCCTCTATATATTTT. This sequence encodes CASSRGSLSSIYF.

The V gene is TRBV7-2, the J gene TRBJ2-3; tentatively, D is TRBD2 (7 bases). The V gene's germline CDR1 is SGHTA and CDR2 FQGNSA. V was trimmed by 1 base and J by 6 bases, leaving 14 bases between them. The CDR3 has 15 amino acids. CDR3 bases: TGTGCCAGCAGCTTAGTGGGGGGGGCTAGCGATACGCAGTATTTT. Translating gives CASSLVGGASDTQYF.

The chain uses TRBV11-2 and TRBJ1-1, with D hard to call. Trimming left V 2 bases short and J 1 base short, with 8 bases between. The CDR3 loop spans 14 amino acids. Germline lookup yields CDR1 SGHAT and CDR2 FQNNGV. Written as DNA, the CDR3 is TGTGCCAGCAGCTTAATGACACCGAACACTGAAGCTTTCTTT. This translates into CASSLMTPNTEAFF.

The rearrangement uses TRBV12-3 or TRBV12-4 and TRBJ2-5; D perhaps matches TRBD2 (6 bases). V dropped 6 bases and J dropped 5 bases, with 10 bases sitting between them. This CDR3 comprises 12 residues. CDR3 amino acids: CASSSSVETQYF. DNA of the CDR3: TGTGCCAGCAGCTCTAGCGTGGAGACCCAGTACTTC.

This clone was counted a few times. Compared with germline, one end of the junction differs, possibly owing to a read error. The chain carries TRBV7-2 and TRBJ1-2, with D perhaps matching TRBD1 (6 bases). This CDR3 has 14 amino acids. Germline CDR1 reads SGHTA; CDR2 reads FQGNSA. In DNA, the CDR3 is TGTGCCAGCAGCATAGCGCAGGGGAACGGGGACTACACCTTC. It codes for CASSIAQGNGDYTF.

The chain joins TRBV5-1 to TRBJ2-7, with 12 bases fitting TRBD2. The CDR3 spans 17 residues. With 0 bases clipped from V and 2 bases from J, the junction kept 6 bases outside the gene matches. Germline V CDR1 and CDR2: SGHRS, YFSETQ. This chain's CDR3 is CASSLELAGGPTYEQYF. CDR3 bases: TGCGCCAGCAGCTTGGAGCTAGCGGGGGGGCCGACCTACGAGCAGTACTTC.